This TCR beta chain was obtained from a study of shared clonotypes between healthy human individuals. As to this clone: This same CDR3 is encoded by further DNA sequences in the sample.

TCRdb keeps only in-frame clones here, not all; method: immunoSEQ multiplex PCR. The table has roughly 1,500,000 clones, 98% seen once. Trimming took 3 bases from V and 1 from J; bases not matched to a gene: 2. CDR1 GTSNPN and CDR2 SVGIG come from the germline V gene (reference sequence). CDR3 length equals 13 residues. The rearrangement links TRBV30 to TRBJ1-1; 7 bases line up with TRBD1. The source material was naive CD4+ T cells sorted from blood. The subset denotes: CD45RA+ positively selected. This sequence originates from a man aged 25 to 40 in good health. CDR3 nucleotide sequence: TGTGCCTGGAGCGGACAGGAGAACACTGAAGCTTTCTTT. Its translation: CAWSGQENTEAFF.